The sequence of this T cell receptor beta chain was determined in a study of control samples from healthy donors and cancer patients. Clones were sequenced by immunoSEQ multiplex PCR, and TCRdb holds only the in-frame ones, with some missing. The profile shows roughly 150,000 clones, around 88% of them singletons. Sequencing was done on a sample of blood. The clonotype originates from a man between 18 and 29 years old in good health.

CDR3 region: CASSLKFTGQTSGANVLTF. In DNA, the CDR3 is TGTGCCAGCAGCTTAAAGTTTACTGGACAGACGTCTGGGGCCAACGTCCTGACTTTC. The rearrangement links TRBV7-3 to TRBJ2-6, with D perhaps TRBD1 (6 bases). This CDR3 contains 19 residues. The germline V and J ends were trimmed by 1 base and 1 base, with 17 bases remaining between them. CDR1 and CDR2 from the germline V gene are SGHTA and FQGTGA.